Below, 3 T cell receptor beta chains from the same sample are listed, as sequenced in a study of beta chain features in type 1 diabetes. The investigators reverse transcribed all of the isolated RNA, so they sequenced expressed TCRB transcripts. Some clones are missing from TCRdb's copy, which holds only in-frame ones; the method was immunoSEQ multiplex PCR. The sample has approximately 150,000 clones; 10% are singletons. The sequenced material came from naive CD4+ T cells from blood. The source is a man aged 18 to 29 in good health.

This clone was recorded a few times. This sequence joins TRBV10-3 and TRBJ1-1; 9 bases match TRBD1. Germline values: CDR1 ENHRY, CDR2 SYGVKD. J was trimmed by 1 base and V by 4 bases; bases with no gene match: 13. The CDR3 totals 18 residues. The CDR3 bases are TGTGCCATCAGTGCCCCCGGGACAGGGAATTATTGGAACACTGAAGCTTTCTTT. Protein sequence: CAISAPGTGNYWNTEAFF.

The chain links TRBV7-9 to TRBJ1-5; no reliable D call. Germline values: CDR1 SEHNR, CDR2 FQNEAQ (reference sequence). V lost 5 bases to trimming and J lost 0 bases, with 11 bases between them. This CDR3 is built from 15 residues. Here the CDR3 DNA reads TGTGCCAGCAGCCTGAGCGGTAATAGCAATCAGCCCCAGCATTTT. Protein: CASSLSGNSNQPQHF.

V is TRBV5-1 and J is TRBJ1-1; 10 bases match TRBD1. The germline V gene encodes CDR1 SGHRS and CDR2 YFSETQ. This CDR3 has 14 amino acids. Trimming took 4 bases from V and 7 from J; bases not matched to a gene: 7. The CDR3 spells CASSRQGAPDEAFF. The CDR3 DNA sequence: TGCGCCAGCAGCAGACAGGGGGCTCCCGATGAAGCTTTCTTT.